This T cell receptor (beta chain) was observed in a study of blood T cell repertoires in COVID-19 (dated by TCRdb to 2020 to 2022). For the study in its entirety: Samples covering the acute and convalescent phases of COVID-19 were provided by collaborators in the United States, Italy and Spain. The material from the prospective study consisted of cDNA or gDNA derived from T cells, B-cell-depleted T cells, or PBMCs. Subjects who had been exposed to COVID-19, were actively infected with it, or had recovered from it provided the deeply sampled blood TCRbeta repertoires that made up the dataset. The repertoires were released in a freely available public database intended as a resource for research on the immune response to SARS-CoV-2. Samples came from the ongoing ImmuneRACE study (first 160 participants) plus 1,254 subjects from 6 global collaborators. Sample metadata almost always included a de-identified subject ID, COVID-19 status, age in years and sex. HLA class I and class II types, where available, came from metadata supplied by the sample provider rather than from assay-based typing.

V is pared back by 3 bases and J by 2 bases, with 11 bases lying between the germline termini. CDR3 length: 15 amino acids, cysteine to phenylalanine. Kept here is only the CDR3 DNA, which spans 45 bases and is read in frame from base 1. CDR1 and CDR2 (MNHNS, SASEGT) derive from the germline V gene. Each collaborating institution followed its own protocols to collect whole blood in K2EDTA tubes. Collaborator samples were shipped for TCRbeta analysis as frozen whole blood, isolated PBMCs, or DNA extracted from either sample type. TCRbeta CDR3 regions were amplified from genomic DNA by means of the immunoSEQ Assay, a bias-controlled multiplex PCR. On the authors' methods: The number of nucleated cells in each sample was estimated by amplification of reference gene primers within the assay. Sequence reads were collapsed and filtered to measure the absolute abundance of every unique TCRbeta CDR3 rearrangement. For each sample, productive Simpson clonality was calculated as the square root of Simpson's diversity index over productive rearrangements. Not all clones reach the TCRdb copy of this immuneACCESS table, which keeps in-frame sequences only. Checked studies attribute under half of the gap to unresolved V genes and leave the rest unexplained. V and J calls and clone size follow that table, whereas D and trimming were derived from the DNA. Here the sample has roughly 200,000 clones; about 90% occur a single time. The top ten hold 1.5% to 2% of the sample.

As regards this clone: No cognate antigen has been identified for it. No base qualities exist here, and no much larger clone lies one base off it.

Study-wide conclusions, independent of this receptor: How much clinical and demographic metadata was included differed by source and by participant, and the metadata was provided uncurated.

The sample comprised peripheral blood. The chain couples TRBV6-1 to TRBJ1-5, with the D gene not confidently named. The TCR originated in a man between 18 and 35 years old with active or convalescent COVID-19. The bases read TGTGCCAGCAGTGATGAGGGTTTGGGCAATCAGCCCCAGCATTTT. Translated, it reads CASSDEGLGNQPQHF.